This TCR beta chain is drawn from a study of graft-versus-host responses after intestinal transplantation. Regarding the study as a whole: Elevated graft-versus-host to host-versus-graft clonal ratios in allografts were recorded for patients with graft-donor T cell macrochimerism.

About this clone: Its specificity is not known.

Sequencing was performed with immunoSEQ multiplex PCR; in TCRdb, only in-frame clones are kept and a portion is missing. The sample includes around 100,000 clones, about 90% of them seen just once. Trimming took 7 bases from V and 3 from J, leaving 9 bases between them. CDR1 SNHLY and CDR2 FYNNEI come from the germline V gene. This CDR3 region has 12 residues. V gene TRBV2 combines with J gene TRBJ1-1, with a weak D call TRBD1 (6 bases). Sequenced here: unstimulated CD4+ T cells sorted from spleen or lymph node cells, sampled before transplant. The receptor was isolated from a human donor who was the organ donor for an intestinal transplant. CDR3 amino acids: CASTYRDTEAFF. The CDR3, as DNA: TGTGCCAGCACATACAGGGACACTGAAGCTTTCTTT.